This TCR beta chain was identified during a study of T cells in Graves' hyperthyroidism and ophthalmopathy. This clonotype has ten or more counts. What was amplified from RNA transcripts were TCR beta CDR3 regions. When the TCR CDR3 underwent first-round RT-PCR, the HTBI primer set was used. TCRdb called the multiplex PCR reads again in MiXCR, with one record for every CDR3 protein. The sample shows approximately 570,000 distinct CDR3 sequences, just under 20% of them seen only once. Criteria for exclusion of patients were uncontrolled infection, other autoimmune disease, pregnancy or lactation. The CDR3 spans 14 residues. After removal of 3 bases from V and 8 bases from J, the junction contained 3 bases not matched to a gene. Germline V gives CDR1 ENHRY, CDR2 SYGVKD.

The rearrangement joins TRBV10-3 to TRBJ2-1; TRBD1 matches 11 bases. Sequences were obtained from blood. The receptor was isolated from a man in his forties with Graves' ophthalmopathy. CDR3 region: CAISEGQGADEQFF. CDR3 sequence (DNA): TGTGCCATCAGTGAAGGACAGGGGGCCGATGAGCAGTTCTTC.